The 3 T cell receptor beta chains below all came from one sample that was sequenced in a study of tumor T cells in aggressive B-cell lymphoma. Libraries were prepared by immunoSEQ multiplex PCR; TCRdb keeps only in-frame clonotypes and omits some of them. The profile shows roughly 5,700 clones, over 65% of them singletons. The sequenced sample consisted of tumor tissue. The receptors derive from an adult with diffuse large B cell lymphoma.

This chain connects TRBV28 to TRBJ2-7; TRBD1 aligns across 7 bases. With 4 bases clipped from V and 7 bases from J, the junction kept 10 bases outside the gene matches. The CDR3 covers 14 residues. Looked up from germline, CDR1 is MDHEN and CDR2 is SYDVKM. The CDR3 loop reads CASSSQGGLGEQYF. The CDR3 nucleotides read TGTGCCAGCAGTTCCCAAGGGGGCTTGGGTGAGCAGTACTTC. Full variable domain (missing parts from reference TRBV28 and TRBJ2-7): DVKVTQSSRYLVKRTGEKVFLECVQDMDHENMFWYRQDPGLGLRLIYFSYDVKMKEKGDIPEGYSVSREKKERFSLILESASTNQTSMYLCASSSQGGLGEQYFGPGTRLTVT.

This clone showed up just a few times. The chain combines TRBV7-9 with TRBJ1-2; D unresolved. Germline lookup yields CDR1 SEHNR and CDR2 FQNEAQ (reference sequence). The CDR3 consists of 14 residues. Trimming left V 5 bases short and J 3 bases short, with 13 bases between. The CDR3 nucleotides are TGTGCCAGCAGCCCCCTACTGGGCGACTATGGCTACACCTTC. It specifies CASSPLLGDYGYTF.

The rearrangement links TRBV19 to TRBJ2-5; 8 bases fit TRBD1. TRBJ2-7 explains the end of the DNA better; the J call may be wrong. The germline gives CDR1 LNHDA, CDR2 SQIVND (reference sequence). This CDR3 is 16 amino acids long. CDR3 sequence (DNA): TGTGCCAGTAGCTTCGGAGTGGGACAGGTGAGCTACGAGCAGTACTTC. Translation gives CASSFGVGQVSYEQYF.